This passage covers 11 T cell receptor beta chains from one sample sequenced in a study of blood T cell repertoires in COVID-19. Measured with immunoSEQ multiplex PCR; TCRdb has only the in-frame clones, and not every one. The repertoire consists of more than 200,000 clones, with around 81% occurring once and the leading ten covering less than 8%. Material for sequencing was PBMCs or T cells enriched from blood (not recorded which). All receptors derive from a woman between 35 and 50 years old with acute COVID-19.

V is TRBV10-1 and J is TRBJ1-6; perhaps TRBD1 as D (5 bases). The CDR3 covers 15 residues. V lost 0 bases and J 9 bases, leaving 12 bases between the germline ends. Germline assignment: CDR1 WNHNN and CDR2 SYGVQD (reference sequence). The CDR3 loop reads CASSESTGAASPLHF. As DNA, the CDR3 is TGCGCCAGCAGTGAGTCGACTGGGGCGGCTTCACCCCTCCACTTT.

The chain combines TRBV5-1 with TRBJ2-2; D is perhaps TRBD2 (6 bases). Looked up from germline, CDR1 is SGHRS and CDR2 is YFSETQ. There are 16 residues in the CDR3. V lost 1 base to trimming and J lost 7 bases, with 17 bases between them. CDR3 region: CASSLNSGVLDGELFF. The CDR3 nucleotides read TGCGCCAGCAGCTTGAATTCGGGGGTGCTTGACGGGGAGCTGTTTTTT.

The genes are TRBV19 and TRBJ2-5, with TRBD1 matching 7 bases. The germline V gene encodes CDR1 LNHDA and CDR2 SQIVND (reference sequence). This CDR3 has 14 residues. With 5 bases clipped from V and 4 bases from J, the junction kept 7 bases outside the gene matches. CDR3 region: CASSFTGTAETQYF. The CDR3 DNA reads TGTGCCAGTAGTTTTACTGGGACAGCAGAGACCCAGTACTTC.

The rearrangement joins TRBV3-1 (or the pseudogene TRBV3-2) to TRBJ2-7, with D possibly being TRBD2 (5 bases). Trimming stripped 1 base from V and 2 bases from J, with 6 bases between. The CDR3 contains 13 residues. Germline CDR1 reads LGHDT; CDR2 reads YNNKEL (reference sequence). The CDR3 DNA is TGTGCCAGCAGCCAAGCGGGGACCTACGAGCAGTACTTC. It codes for CASSQAGTYEQYF.

The chain couples TRBV5-1 to TRBJ2-5; 7 nucleotides match TRBD1. V shed 2 bases, J shed 2 bases, and the junction held 3 bases outside the gene matches. Germline V gene sequence: CDR1 SGHRS, CDR2 YFSETQ. CDR3 length equals 14 residues. CDR3 region: CASSFGTVQETQYF. In DNA form, the CDR3 reads TGCGCCAGCAGCTTCGGGACAGTACAAGAGACCCAGTACTTC.

This clone was counted a few times. The chain is built from TRBV7-2 and TRBJ1-1, with 10 nucleotides matching TRBD1. With V trimmed by 4 bases and J by 5 bases, 4 bases remained unmatched. CDR3 length: 14 residues. CDR1 and CDR2 from the germline V gene are SGHTA and FQGNSA. The CDR3 reads CASSSRTGGTEAFF. DNA for the CDR3: TGTGCCAGCAGCTCCAGGACAGGGGGAACTGAAGCTTTCTTT.

V and J are TRBV5-1 and TRBJ2-1; D is unclear. Germline V gene lookup returns CDR1 SGHRS and CDR2 YFSETQ. V was shortened by 4 bases and J by 7 bases, with 21 bases between the two germline ends. The CDR3 covers 16 residues. The CDR3 region is CASSDPVKGGGNEQFF. Here the CDR3 DNA reads TGCGCCAGCAGCGATCCCGTAAAAGGTGGCGGAAATGAGCAGTTCTTC.

The chain uses TRBV9 and TRBJ1-6, with TRBD1 matching 9 bases. Trimming removed 4 bases from V and 9 bases from J; junction bases left unmatched: 8. The CDR3 runs to 15 residues. CDR1 and CDR2 (germline): SGDLS, YYNGEE. The CDR3 reads CASSLNRDRVSPLHF. The CDR3 nucleotides read TGTGCCAGCAGCCTGAACCGGGACAGGGTTTCACCCCTCCACTTT. The whole variable domain, filled in from reference TRBV9 and TRBJ1-6, reads DSGVTQTPKHLITATGQRVTLRCSPRSGDLSVYWYQQSLDQGLQFLIQYYNGEERAKGNILERFSAQQFPDLHSELNLSSLELGDSALYFCASSLNRDRVSPLHFGNGTRLTVT.

The rearrangement links TRBV3-1 (or the pseudogene TRBV3-2) to TRBJ2-1; 9 nucleotides agree with TRBD1. Germline CDR1 reads LGHDT; CDR2 reads YNNKEL (reference sequence). The CDR3 totals 15 residues. The ends lost 1 base at V and 7 bases at J; junction bases unmatched: 5. CDR3 protein: CASSQGGTGWNEQFF. The CDR3 region has the DNA TGTGCCAGCAGCCAAGGGGGGACAGGGTGGAATGAGCAGTTCTTC.

V gene TRBV5-1 combines with J gene TRBJ2-5; 7 bases fit TRBD1. CDR1 is SGHRS, CDR2 YFSETQ, per germline. This CDR3 spans 15 amino acids. J was trimmed by 1 base and V by 4 bases; bases with no gene match: 7. The CDR3 DNA follows: TGCGCCAGCAGCCCGACAGGGACATCCCAAGAGACCCAGTACTTC. Translated, it gives CASSPTGTSQETQYF.

V is TRBV14 and J is TRBJ1-2; 10 bases map to TRBD1. The germline V gene encodes CDR1 SGHDN and CDR2 FVKESK. The ends lost 5 bases at V and 0 bases at J; junction bases unmatched: 3. CDR3 length equals 15 residues. CDR3 DNA: TGTGCCAGCAGCTTAGACAGGGGGCCTAACTATGGCTACACCTTC. Amino acid sequence: CASSLDRGPNYGYTF. The variable domain in full, with the rest retrieved from reference TRBV14 and TRBJ1-2, is EAGVTQFPSHSVIEKGQTVTLRCDPISGHDNLYWYRRVMGKEIKFLLHFVKESKQDESGMPNNRFLAERTGGTYSTLKVQPAELEDSGVYFCASSLDRGPNYGYTFGSGTRLTVV.